The 10 T cell receptor beta chains below were found in one sample sequenced in a study of cytomegalovirus exposure and HLA in healthy donors. 13 Jbeta primers and 60 Vbeta primers were used for the PCR. Clones were sequenced by immunoSEQ multiplex PCR, and TCRdb holds only the in-frame ones, with some missing. The sample lists about 160,000 clones; around 80% were seen once. Material for sequencing was PBMCs. The origin of the receptors is a young man in good health and CMV-seronegative.

This clone was seen a few times. The same CDR3 can be traced to other DNA sequences in this sample. The chain links TRBV5-1 to TRBJ2-2; D is unclear. The length of the CDR3 is 14 residues. The V end lost 1 base, the J end lost 2 bases, and 6 bases lay between the germline ends. The germline V gene encodes CDR1 SGHRS and CDR2 YFSETQ. The CDR3 nucleotides read TGCGCCAGCAGCTTGACGGGTAACACCGGGGAGCTGTTTTTT. Its translation is CASSLTGNTGELFF.

The chain couples TRBV30 to TRBJ1-1; the D gene is possibly TRBD1 (5 bases). Trimming cost V 4 bases and J 4 bases, with 16 bases left between them. Germline-derived CDR1 and CDR2 are GTSNPN and SVGIG (reference sequence). CDR3 length equals 14 residues. The CDR3 loop reads CAWILTGWVTEAFF. DNA for the CDR3: TGTGCCTGGATTCTTACAGGCTGGGTCACTGAAGCTTTCTTT.

The gene calls are TRBV28 and TRBJ1-5; TRBD1 matches at 9 bases. This CDR3 region has 14 residues. V dropped 4 bases and J dropped 4; count of bases not matched to a gene: 2. CDR1 is MDHEN and CDR2 is SYDVKM in the germline V gene. For the CDR3, the DNA is TGTGCCAGCAGTTCCGGGACAGGGAATCAGCCCCAGCATTTT. Its protein product is CASSSGTGNQPQHF. The full variable domain, rest sourced from reference TRBV28 and TRBJ1-5, is DVKVTQSSRYLVKRTGEKVFLECVQDMDHENMFWYRQDPGLGLRLIYFSYDVKMKEKGDIPEGYSVSREKKERFSLILESASTNQTSMYLCASSSGTGNQPQHFGDGTRLSIL.

This clone has a single count. The rearrangement links TRBV19 to TRBJ1-5, with D perhaps matching TRBD1 (5 bases). V was shortened by 5 bases and J by 2 bases, with 19 bases between the two germline ends. Germline CDR1 reads LNHDA; CDR2 reads SQIVND (reference sequence). This CDR3 spans 17 amino acids. CDR3 DNA: TGTGCCAGTAGTTCGGGACTCATCCTAAGGGGCAATCAGCCCCAGCATTTT. Protein product: CASSSGLILRGNQPQHF.

The CDR3 loop is CASSVKYEEYYGYTF. The CDR3 nucleotides read TGTGCCAGCAGCGTTAAGTACGAAGAGTACTATGGCTACACCTTC. The V gene is TRBV9, the J gene TRBJ1-2, with unresolved D. The CDR3 loop spans 15 amino acids. The V and J ends lost 2 bases and 3 bases respectively, with 14 bases between them. The germline V gene has CDR1 SGDLS and CDR2 YYNGEE. Variable domain in full (rest from reference TRBV9 and TRBJ1-2): DSGVTQTPKHLITATGQRVTLRCSPRSGDLSVYWYQQSLDQGLQFLIQYYNGEERAKGNILERFSAQQFPDLHSELNLSSLELGDSALYFCASSVKYEEYYGYTFGSGTRLTVV.

The chain links TRBV4-1 to TRBJ1-2; 7 bases fit TRBD1. The CDR3 sequence is 15 residues long. V was clipped by 7 bases and J by 2 bases; unmatched bases: 10. The V gene's germline CDR1 is MGHRA and CDR2 YSYEKL. The CDR3 bases are TGCGCCAGCACCCTAGACCCGACAGGGAACTATGGCTACACCTTC. It codes for CASTLDPTGNYGYTF.

V gene TRBV9 combines with J gene TRBJ1-2, with TRBD1 as a possible D gene (5 bases). Germline CDR1 is SGDLS and CDR2 is YYNGEE. The CDR3 contains 15 residues. Between the trimmed V and J ends, which lost 5 bases and 4 bases, there was a span of 18 bases. The CDR3 is CASSPSLGGTYGYTF. In DNA, the CDR3 is TGTGCCAGCAGTCCCTCCCTTGGAGGGACCTATGGCTACACCTTC.

J is TRBJ2-1 and V is TRBV28; TRBD1 matches at 8 bases. The CDR3 loop spans 17 amino acids. Germline lookup yields CDR1 MDHEN and CDR2 SYDVKM. Trimming took 3 bases from V and 0 from J; bases not matched to a gene: 7. CDR3 residues: CASSFRDRISSYNEQFF. CDR3 DNA: TGTGCCAGCAGTTTTAGGGACAGGATCTCCTCCTACAATGAGCAGTTCTTC.

The genes are TRBV6-1 and TRBJ2-3, with D possibly being TRBD1 (6 bases). The CDR3 spans 15 residues. Trimming stripped 2 bases from V and 0 bases from J, with 9 bases between. Per germline, CDR1 MNHNS and CDR2 SASEGT. The CDR3 is CASSESGVSTDTQYF. The CDR3, as DNA: TGTGCCAGCAGTGAATCAGGGGTCAGCACAGATACGCAGTATTTT.

J is TRBJ2-7 and V is TRBV28; possibly TRBD1 for D (6 bases). V was pared by 4 bases and J by 6 bases, with 13 bases between. Germline lookup yields CDR1 MDHEN and CDR2 SYDVKM. This CDR3 is 13 amino acids long. CDR3: CASSSRQVGEQYF. CDR3 in DNA: TGTGCCAGCAGTTCCAGACAGGTAGGCGAGCAGTACTTC.